This T cell receptor beta chain comes out of a study of blood T cell repertoires in COVID-19. In the source study's methods: Amplifying reference gene primers gave estimates of nucleated cell counts. The data were produced by immunoSEQ multiplex PCR, yet TCRdb's version contains in-frame clones alone and is incomplete. V and J calls and clone size are as listed in that table; D and trimming were resolved from the DNA. Among about 370,000 clones listed, around 89% were seen once. Trimming cost V 6 bases and J 8 bases, with 20 bases left between them. CDR1 is MNHNY and CDR2 is SVGAGI in the germline V gene (reference sequence). This CDR3 contains 15 residues.

The chain is built from TRBV6-6 and TRBJ2-1, with D possibly matching TRBD2 (6 bases). This TCR was sampled from a woman under 40 with COVID-19, enrolled during active disease. The sequencing sample was made of peripheral blood. CDR3 loop: CASRRIGTPNDEQFF. The DNA for the CDR3 is TGTGCCAGCAGACGAATCGGGACTCCCAATGATGAGCAGTTCTTC.